This passage covers 18 T cell receptor beta chains from one sample sequenced in a study of blood T cell repertoires in COVID-19. The assay was immunoSEQ multiplex PCR, and TCRdb's table has in-frame clones only and misses some. This table has fewer than 250,000 clones, approximately 90% appearing once. The specimen was PBMCs or T cells enriched from blood (not recorded which). These receptors originate from a woman aged 30 to 39 with acute COVID-19.

The V and J genes are TRBV12-2 and TRBJ2-7; the table's TRBD1 call for D was not verified on the DNA. TRBV12-2 is labeled a pseudogene. The CDR3 runs 17 residues. The CDR3 sequence: CASRRIPRDIFSYEQYF. Written as DNA, the CDR3 is TGTGCAAGTCGCCGGATCCCCCGGGACATCTTCTCCTACGAGCAGTACTTC.

This clone has only one observation. The J gene is TRBJ1-2, the V gene TRBV29-1; 9 bases align to TRBD1. V was pared by 1 base and J by 3 bases, with 12 bases of the junction left unmatched. This CDR3 spans 17 amino acids. Germline V gene data show CDR1 as SQVTM and CDR2 as ANQGSEA. Here the CDR3 DNA reads TGCAGCGTTGAAGGGTTCATCGGTGGGGACAGGGACTATGGCTACACCTTC. It codes for CSVEGFIGGDRDYGYTF. Combining the CDR3 with reference TRBV29-1 and TRBJ1-2 gives the whole variable domain SAVISQKPSRDICQRGTSLTIQCQVDSQVTMMFWYRQQPGQSLTLIATANQGSEATYESGFVIDKFPISRPNLTFSTLTVSNMSPEDSSIYLCSVEGFIGGDRDYGYTFGSGTRLTVV.

The chain has TRBV6-5 and TRBJ2-7, with a tentative D call TRBD1 (5 bases). The CDR3 runs to 14 residues. V dropped 7 bases and J dropped 2 bases, with 15 bases sitting between them. Germline-derived CDR1 and CDR2 are MNHEY and SVGAGI. CDR3 DNA sequence: TGTGCCAGCAAACAGGATCTCGCCACCTACGAGCAGTACTTC. As protein: CASKQDLATYEQYF.

This clone was observed once. V and J are TRBV2 and TRBJ2-7; a possible D gene is TRBD2 (6 bases). CDR3 length equals 11 residues. Germline V CDR1 and CDR2: SNHLY, FYNNEI. Trimming stripped 5 bases from V and 7 bases from J, with 9 bases between. The CDR3: CASSPGGEQYF. The CDR3 DNA sequence: TGTGCCAGCAGTCCAGGAGGGGAGCAGTACTTC.

In this sample, this clone turned up once. The V gene is TRBV19, the J gene TRBJ1-2; D uncertain. V shed 1 base and J shed 7 bases, with 10 bases lying between them. CDR1 and CDR2 from the germline V gene are LNHDA and SQIVND (reference sequence). This CDR3 has 13 residues. In nucleotides, the CDR3 is TGTGCCAGTAGTATAGCCGGGTTTGGTGGCTACACCTTC. This gives the protein CASSIAGFGGYTF.

The J gene is TRBJ2-1, the V gene TRBV9; perhaps TRBD2 as D (6 bases). The V gene lost 0 bases and the J gene lost 7 bases, with 14 bases spanning the gap. The CDR3 runs to 15 residues. Germline CDR1 reads SGDLS; CDR2 reads YYNGEE. The CDR3 protein is CASSVGREMGNEQFF. CDR3 nucleotides: TGTGCCAGCAGCGTAGGGAGGGAAATGGGAAATGAGCAGTTCTTC.

The chain employs TRBV7-2 and TRBJ2-1; weak D call: TRBD1 (6 bases). Germline V gene data show CDR1 as SGHTA and CDR2 as FQGNSA. Trimming took 1 base from V and 4 from J, leaving 11 bases between them. The CDR3 is 15 amino acids. CDR3: CASSLDFGQYNEQFF. The CDR3 DNA sequence: TGTGCCAGCAGCTTAGATTTCGGACAGTACAATGAGCAGTTCTTC.

This clone came up a few times. The chain carries TRBV19 and TRBJ2-1; possible D gene TRBD2, 6 bases. V was clipped by 5 bases and J by 8 bases, with 25 bases between them. The V gene's germline CDR1 is LNHDA and CDR2 SQIVND (reference sequence). The CDR3 has 17 amino acids. The CDR3 nucleotides are TGTGCCAGTAGTCCGCTCGGGACTTACTACTTACGGGATGAGCAGTTCTTC. It is translated as CASSPLGTYYLRDEQFF.

This chain joins TRBV30 and TRBJ1-5; D may be TRBD1 (6 bases). The V end lost 2 bases, the J end lost 4 bases, and 9 bases lay between the germline ends. Germline V gene lookup returns CDR1 GTSNPN and CDR2 SVGIG (reference sequence). This CDR3 comprises 13 residues. The CDR3 here is CAWSSRGNQPQHF. The DNA for the CDR3 is TGTGCCTGGAGTAGTAGGGGGAATCAGCCCCAGCATTTT.

The rearrangement joins TRBV7-2 to TRBJ1-5, with 8 bases matching TRBD1. CDR3 length: 16 residues. Per the germline V gene, CDR1 is SGHTA and CDR2 is FQGNSA. After removal of 1 base from V and 2 bases from J, the junction contained 4 bases not matched to a gene. The CDR3 is CASSLGTGQRNQPQHF. CDR3 in DNA: TGTGCCAGCAGCTTAGGGACAGGGCAACGCAATCAGCCCCAGCATTTT.

The chain is built from TRBV11-2 and TRBJ1-2; D uncertain. V was trimmed by 2 bases and J by 2 bases, leaving 9 bases between them. Per the germline V gene, CDR1 is SGHAT and CDR2 is FQNNGV. CDR3 length: 14 amino acids. The CDR3 bases are TGTGCCAGCAGCTTACAGGCAGTAAACTATGGCTACACCTTC. Translation: CASSLQAVNYGYTF.

The genes are TRBV11-3 and TRBJ2-3, with 9 bases matching TRBD1. The CDR3 sequence is 14 residues long. The germline V gene encodes CDR1 SGHNT and CDR2 YENEEA. V trimming: 5 bases; J trimming: 5 bases; junction bases outside the gene matches: 5. CDR3: CASSTRDREDTQYF. In nucleotides, the CDR3 is TGTGCCAGCAGCACCCGGGACAGGGAAGATACGCAGTATTTT.

This rearrangement joins TRBV18 to TRBJ2-1; tentatively, D is TRBD1 (6 bases). The CDR3 is made up of 16 amino acids. V was cut by 3 bases and J by 4 bases, with 16 bases left in between. Germline CDR1 and CDR2: KGHSH and LQKENI. CDR3 sequence reads: CASSPVTGPLYNEQFF. The CDR3 bases are TGTGCCAGCTCACCGGTTACAGGGCCTTTATACAATGAGCAGTTCTTC.

The chain is built from TRBV6-5 and TRBJ1-5; D may be TRBD1 (5 bases). Germline V gives CDR1 MNHEY, CDR2 SVGAGI. This CDR3 comprises 14 residues. V lost 8 bases and J 1 base, leaving 12 bases between the germline ends. The CDR3 DNA reads TGTGCCAGCTCCGGCGGGGACAGCAATCAGCCCCAGCATTTT. Its translation: CASSGGDSNQPQHF.

V is TRBV14 and J is TRBJ1-1; D not resolved. CDR3 size: 13 residues. V lost 3 bases and J lost 1, with 6 bases in between. Germline CDR1 is SGHDN and CDR2 is FVKESK. CDR3 residues: CASSQGANTEAFF. CDR3 bases: TGTGCCAGCAGCCAGGGCGCGAACACTGAAGCTTTCTTT.

The chain uses TRBV5-4 and TRBJ2-1; 8 bases agree with TRBD2. J lost 5 bases, V lost 0 bases, and 4 bases had no gene match. Germline V gene data show CDR1 as SGHNT and CDR2 as YYREEE (reference sequence). There are 15 residues in the CDR3. For the CDR3, the DNA is TGTGCCAGCAGCTTGGCCCTAGCGGGCCACAATGAGCAGTTCTTC. Amino acids: CASSLALAGHNEQFF.

This clone was counted once. CDR3 in DNA: TGTGCCAGTAGTCCTACCGAGGGTAGAGTGGCTTTCTTT. The encoded protein is CASSPTEGRVAFF. The chain uses TRBV19 and TRBJ1-1; D is unresolved. With 5 bases removed from V and 11 bases from J, the gap between germline ends came to 18 bases. The germline V gene has CDR1 LNHDA and CDR2 SQIVND (reference sequence). The CDR3 is made up of 13 amino acids.

This chain links TRBV20-1 with TRBJ1-4; 9 positions agree with TRBD1. Trimming took 3 bases from V and 10 from J; bases not matched to a gene: 9. Germline V gene sequence: CDR1 DFQATT, CDR2 SNEGSKA (reference sequence). The CDR3 runs 14 residues. The CDR3 reads CSASPDRGSRKLFF. The CDR3 DNA sequence: TGCAGTGCTAGTCCGGACAGGGGTTCGCGAAAACTGTTTTTT.